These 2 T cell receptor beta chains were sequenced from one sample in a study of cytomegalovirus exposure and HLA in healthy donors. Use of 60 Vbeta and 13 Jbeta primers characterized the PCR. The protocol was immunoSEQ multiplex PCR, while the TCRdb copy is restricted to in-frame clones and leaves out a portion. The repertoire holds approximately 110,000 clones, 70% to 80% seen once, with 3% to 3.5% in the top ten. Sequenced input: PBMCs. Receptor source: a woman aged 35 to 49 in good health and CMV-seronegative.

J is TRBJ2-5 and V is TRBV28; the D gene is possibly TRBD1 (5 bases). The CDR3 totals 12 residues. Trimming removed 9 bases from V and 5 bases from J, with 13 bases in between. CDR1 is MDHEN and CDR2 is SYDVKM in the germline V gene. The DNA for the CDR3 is TGTGCCAGTTCTCAGGGAAGTGAGACCCAGTACTTC. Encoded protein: CASSQGSETQYF.

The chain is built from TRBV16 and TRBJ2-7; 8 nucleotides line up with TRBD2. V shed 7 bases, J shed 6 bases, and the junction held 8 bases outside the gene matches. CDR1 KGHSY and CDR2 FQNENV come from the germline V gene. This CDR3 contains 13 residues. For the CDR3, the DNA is TGTGCCAGCACCACCTCGGCGGGGGGCGAGCAGTACTTC. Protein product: CASTTSAGGEQYF.